Sequencing of this T cell receptor beta chain was carried out in a study of cytomegalovirus exposure and HLA in healthy donors. Trimming took 0 bases from V and 4 from J, leaving 10 bases between them. Germline V lookup: CDR1 SGDLS, CDR2 YYNGEE. This CDR3 spans 14 amino acids. This clone came up a few times. Antigen specificity is unknown. Findings and limits, study-wide: A missense variant in DCLRE1C was later tied to TCR beta V- and J-gene trimming. Most TCR sequences were seen very rarely across donors, but some public TCRs occurred in many.

The PCR employed 60 Vbeta primers together with 13 Jbeta primers. Some clones are missing from TCRdb's copy, which holds only in-frame ones; the method was immunoSEQ multiplex PCR. Of some 190,000 clones listed, approximately 85% are singletons. Input material: PBMCs. The receptor comes from a man aged 18 to 35 in good health and CMV-seronegative. V and J are TRBV9 and TRBJ1-1; perhaps TRBD1 as D (5 bases). DNA of the CDR3: TGTGCCAGCAGCGTAGAAGGCAGGGCCACTGAAGCTTTCTTT. Protein sequence: CASSVEGRATEAFF.